These T cell receptor beta chains were read from a single sample in a study of PD-L1 blockade in urothelial cancer. Sequenced by immunoSEQ multiplex PCR; TCRdb stores in-frame clones only, minus some. The sample has 120,000 or so clones; more than 70% are singletons. The sequencing here drew on PBMCs, taken around atezolizumab (anti-PD-L1) treatment. Receptor source: a man in his fifties or sixties with urothelial cancer. Each CDR3 is given with its conserved first and last residue. Fields, in order: V gene, D gene, J gene, clone size, CDR3 DNA, CDR3 protein. A D gene is named only where the DNA matches it firmly. Some rows mark clone size as missing; the rest say once, few, many or name a class of expanded clone.

TRBV28	.	TRBJ1-1	.	TGTGCCAGCACCTTGAACACTGAAGCTTTCTTT	CASTLNTEAFF
TRBV7-2	.	TRBJ1-2	once	TGTGCCAGCAGCTTAGTTAGGGGGGGGGACGACTATGGCTACACCTTC	CASSLVRGGDDYGYTF
TRBV6-5	.	TRBJ2-5	.	TGTGCCAGCAGTAGTTTTCTCGACTTACAAGAGACCCAGTACTTC	CASSSFLDLQETQYF
TRBV7-9	.	TRBJ2-7	.	TGTGCCAGCAGCGCAACAGGGACCCACGAGCAGTACTTC	CASSATGTHEQYF
TRBV5-1	.	TRBJ2-3	.	TGCGCCAGCAGCTTGGCCAAGGCTAGATTGCCAGATACGCAGTATTTT	CASSLAKARLPDTQYF
TRBV11-3	.	TRBJ2-2	.	TGTGCCAGCAGCTTAGACCAGTTGACCGGGGAGCTGTTTTTT	CASSLDQLTGELFF
TRBV18	.	TRBJ2-3	.	TGTGCCAGCTCACCACGCCGAGACACAGATACGCAGTATTTT	CASSPRRDTDTQYF
TRBV27	TRBD1	TRBJ2-7	.	TGTGCCAGCAGTCTATCCGGGACAGGAACCTACGAGCAGTACTTC	CASSLSGTGTYEQYF
TRBV6-5	TRBD2	TRBJ2-7	.	TGTGCCAGCAGCCTAGTAGCGGGAGGTTCCTACGAGCAGTACTTC	CASSLVAGGSYEQYF
TRBV30	TRBD1	TRBJ1-1	.	TGTGCCTGGAGTGTAAGAAGGGGGCAATACGGGACTGAAGCTTTCTTT	CAWSVRRGQYGTEAFF
TRBV4-2	TRBD2	TRBJ2-5	.	TGTGCCAGCAGCCAAGGACTAGCGGGAGGACTAACCACAGAGACCCAGTACTTC	CASSQGLAGGLTTETQYF
TRBV10-3	.	TRBJ2-7	.	TGTGCCATCAGTGCCACCTACGAGCAGTACTTC	CAISATYEQYF
TRBV29-1	.	TRBJ1-5	.	TGCAGCGTTGCGCGGGGGGAAGGTCAGCCCCAGCATTTT	CSVARGEGQPQHF
TRBV9	.	TRBJ2-1	.	TGTGCCAGCAGCTTTCAACCGGGAGAGAGGAAGTTCTTC	CASSFQPGERKFF
TRBV6-1	.	TRBJ1-1	.	TGTGCCAGCAGTCCTACGGGGACTGTGGAAAAAGCTTTCTTT	CASSPTGTVEKAFF
TRBV4-2	TRBD2	TRBJ2-5	.	TGTGCCAGCAGCCAACTTAGCGGGAGGGAACAAGAGACCCAGTACTTC	CASSQLSGREQETQYF
TRBV5-1	TRBD1	TRBJ2-7	.	TGCGCCAGACCCGGACAGGACAGCTCCTACGAGCAGTACTTC	CARPGQDSSYEQYF
TRBV6-5	.	TRBJ2-7	.	TGTGCCAGCAGTTACTCGGTCGGGGGACCTCAAGAGCAGTACTTC	CASSYSVGGPQEQYF
TRBV27	.	TRBJ2-5	few	TGTGCCAGCAGTTCCGCCCCCGTAGCGAACTATCAAGAGACCCAGTACTTC	CASSSAPVANYQETQYF
TRBV9	.	TRBJ1-1	.	TGTGCCAGCAGCAGGCCCCCAGGGAACACTGAAGCTTTCTTT	CASSRPPGNTEAFF
TRBV10-2	.	TRBJ1-4	.	TGCGCCAGCAGAGGGACTTCCGGGTTGAATGAAAAACTGTTTTTT	CASRGTSGLNEKLFF
TRBV2	.	TRBJ2-7	.	TGTGCCAGCAGTGCGCGCTACGAGCAGTACTTC	CASSARYEQYF
TRBV19	.	TRBJ2-4	.	TGTGCCAGTAGTAGTGGGGGCGGTAAAACCAAAAACATTCAGTACTTC	CASSSGGGKTKNIQYF
TRBV7-6	TRBD1	TRBJ1-2	.	TGTGCCAGCAGCGCGACCGGGACAGGAAACTATGGCTACACCTTC	CASSATGTGNYGYTF
TRBV7-8	.	TRBJ2-2	.	TGTGCCAGCAGCTTAGTGGTTGGGGAGCCGAACACCGGGGAGCTGTTTTTT	CASSLVVGEPNTGELFF
TRBV5-4	.	TRBJ2-1	.	TGTGCCACTCTAAACGGGGGCGGGAGAAATGAGCAGTTCTTC	CATLNGGGRNEQFF
TRBV18	TRBD2	TRBJ2-7	.	TGTGCCAGCTCACAAGAACTAGCGGCCTACGAGCAGTACTTC	CASSQELAAYEQYF
TRBV6-5	.	TRBJ2-2	few	TGTGCCAGCAGTTTTACCGGGGGGCTGGAGCTGTTTTTT	CASSFTGGLELFF
TRBV11-2	.	TRBJ1-6	few	TGTGCCAGCAGCTTATTACAGCCAAATTCACCCCTCCACTTT	CASSLLQPNSPLHF
TRBV28	.	TRBJ2-1	.	TGTGCCAGCAGTTTGAGGGATGAGCAGTTCTTC	CASSLRDEQFF
TRBV19	.	TRBJ2-7	.	TGTGCCAGTAGCCGAGGTCCCCAGAGCTCCTACGAGCAGTACTTC	CASSRGPQSSYEQYF
TRBV5-4	TRBD1	TRBJ2-7	.	TGTGCCAGCAAACGGACAGGGGGCGCGGAGCAGTACTTC	CASKRTGGAEQYF
TRBV7-7	.	TRBJ2-2	.	TGTGCTAGCAGCCCCACTTCAGGGGCCCGAACCGGGGAGCTGTTTTTT	CASSPTSGARTGELFF
TRBV19	.	TRBJ2-7	.	TGTGCCAGTAGTATCCAGGTCGGGAAAGGCGAGCAGTACTTC	CASSIQVGKGEQYF
TRBV2	.	TRBJ2-5	.	TGTGCCAGCTCCCGGGACAACGGTCCAGAGACCCAGTACTTC	CASSRDNGPETQYF
TRBV7-9	.	TRBJ1-3	.	TGTGCCAGCAGCGATCAGGGGACCTCTGGAAACACCATATATTTT	CASSDQGTSGNTIYF
TRBV28	.	TRBJ1-1	.	TGTGCCAGCAGTTTAGGAGGGCTTTGGAACACTGAAGCTTTCTTT	CASSLGGLWNTEAFF
TRBV5-1	.	TRBJ1-6	few	TGCGCCAGCAGGCCTCGAGTAGGGGGGGATTCACCCCTCCACTTT	CASRPRVGGDSPLHF
TRBV19	.	TRBJ1-6	many	TGTGCCAGTAGTTCCACCTCAGGGTCACCCCTCCACTTT	CASSSTSGSPLHF
TRBV10-3	TRBD1	TRBJ2-7	.	TGTGCCATCTCAGGGACAGGGTACTACGAGCAGTACTTC	CAISGTGYYEQYF
TRBV28	TRBD1	TRBJ2-7	.	TGTGCCAGCAGTTCCTTCCGACAGGGGGCAGCGGGGCAGATCTACGAGCAGTACTTC	CASSSFRQGAAGQIYEQYF
TRBV7-8	TRBD2	TRBJ2-3	.	TGTGCCAGCAGCTTCCCAAATACTAGCGGAAGCACAGATACGCAGTATTTT	CASSFPNTSGSTDTQYF
TRBV5-1	.	TRBJ2-1	.	TGCGCCAGCGGAGGGCGACAAACCTACAATGAGCAGTTCTTC	CASGGRQTYNEQFF
TRBV5-4	.	TRBJ2-7	.	TGTGCCAGCAGCTTGGGTTGGGAGAGGACCTACGAGCAGTACTTC	CASSLGWERTYEQYF
TRBV10-2	.	TRBJ2-1	.	TGCGCCAGCAGCCGAGACTACAATGAGCAGTTCTTC	CASSRDYNEQFF
TRBV27	TRBD2	TRBJ2-1	.	TGTGCCAGCAGTCTCCAAAGCGGGAATAACTACAATGAGCAGTTCTTC	CASSLQSGNNYNEQFF
TRBV10-2	.	TRBJ1-2	.	TGCGCCAGCAGTGAATGGGCCGCTAACTATGGCTACACCTTC	CASSEWAANYGYTF
TRBV6-1	TRBD1	TRBJ2-7	once	TGTGCCAGCAGTTCCGTGGGACAGGGTGACGAGCAGTACTTC	CASSSVGQGDEQYF
TRBV28	TRBD2	TRBJ2-2	.	TGTGCCAGCAGTCGACTAGCGGGGAACACCGGGGAGCTGTTTTTT	CASSRLAGNTGELFF
TRBV9	TRBD2	TRBJ2-1	.	TGTGCCAGCAGAAGGGACTACAGTCACAATGAGCAGTTCTTC	CASRRDYSHNEQFF
TRBV6-5	.	TRBJ1-5	.	TGTGCCAGCAGTCGAGATTATAGCAATCAGCCCCAGCATTTT	CASSRDYSNQPQHF
TRBV12-5	.	TRBJ2-3	.	TGTGCTAGTGGTTTTTTATCGAGCACAGATACGCAGTATTTT	CASGFLSSTDTQYF
TRBV28	.	TRBJ1-5	many	TGTGCCATAAATCCTAGTAGCAATCAGCCCCAGCATTTT	CAINPSSNQPQHF